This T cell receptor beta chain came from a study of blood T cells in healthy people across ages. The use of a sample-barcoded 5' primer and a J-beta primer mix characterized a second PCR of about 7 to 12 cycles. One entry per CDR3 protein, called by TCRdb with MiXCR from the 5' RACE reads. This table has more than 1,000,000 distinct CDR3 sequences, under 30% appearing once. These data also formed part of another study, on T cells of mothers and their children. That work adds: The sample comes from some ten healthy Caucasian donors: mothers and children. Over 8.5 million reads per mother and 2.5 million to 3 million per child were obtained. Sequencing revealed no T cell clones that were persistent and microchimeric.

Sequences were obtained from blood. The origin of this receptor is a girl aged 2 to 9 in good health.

The DNA of the CDR3 is TGTGCCAGCAGCTTAGAGGGAGGCGATAATGCTTTCTTT. Translating gives CASSLEGGDNAFF. The rearrangement links TRBV7-9 to TRBJ1-1, with unresolved D. The CDR3 is 13 residues long. Trimming took 1 base from V and 11 from J, leaving 14 bases between them. Germline CDR1 SEHNR, CDR2 FQNEAQ (reference sequence).